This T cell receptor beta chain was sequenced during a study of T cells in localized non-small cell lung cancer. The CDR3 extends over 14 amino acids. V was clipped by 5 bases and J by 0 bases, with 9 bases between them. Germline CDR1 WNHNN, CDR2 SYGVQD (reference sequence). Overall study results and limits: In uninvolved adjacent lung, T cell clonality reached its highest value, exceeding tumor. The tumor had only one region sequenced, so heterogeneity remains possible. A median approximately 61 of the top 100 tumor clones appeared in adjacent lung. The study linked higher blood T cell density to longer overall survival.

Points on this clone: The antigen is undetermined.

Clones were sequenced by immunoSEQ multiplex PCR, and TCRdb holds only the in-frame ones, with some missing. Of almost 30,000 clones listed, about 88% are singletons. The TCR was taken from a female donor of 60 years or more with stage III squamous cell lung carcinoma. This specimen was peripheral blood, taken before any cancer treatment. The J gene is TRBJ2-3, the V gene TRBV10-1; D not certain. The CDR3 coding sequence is TGCGCCAGCAGTACAGCGACTAGCACAGATACGCAGTATTTT. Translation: CASSTATSTDTQYF.